The 26 T cell receptor beta chains listed next were all sequenced from one sample in a study of Ad26.COV2.S vaccination and SARS-CoV-2 variants. Clones were read by immunoSEQ multiplex PCR, and TCRdb kept only the in-frame ones, dropping some. The sample has around 400,000 clones, around 82% seen once. As for treatment: 15 to 20 received Ad26.COV2.S at low or high dose, single or two shots; 5 received placebo; per-sample allocation not given. Repertoires come from day 63 after the first vaccine or placebo injection. Here the sequenced sample was peripheral blood, taken in a trial of Ad26.COV2.S vaccine versus placebo. All receptors come from a person aged 18-65 years who received the Ad26.COV2.S COVID-19 vaccine or a placebo.

The chain joins TRBV6-2 or TRBV6-3 to TRBJ2-1, with 9 bases matching TRBD1. The CDR3 totals 15 residues. Germline V gives CDR1 MNHEY, CDR2 SVGEGT. The V gene end was trimmed by 5 bases and the J gene end by 8 bases; junction bases not matched to a gene: 10. CDR3 sequence: CASSNRDREGYEQFF. The CDR3 DNA is TGTGCCAGCAGTAACCGGGACAGGGAGGGATATGAGCAGTTCTTC.

This chain uses TRBV12-3 or TRBV12-4 with TRBJ1-1; TRBD1 might be the D (5 bases). Trimming pared 6 bases from V and 5 bases from J, leaving 13 bases between. CDR3 length: 13 residues. CDR3 in DNA: TGTGCCAGCAGCCCATACGGGGGAACTGAAGCTTTCTTT. The encoded protein is CASSPYGGTEAFF.

The rearrangement links TRBV3-1 (or the pseudogene TRBV3-2) to TRBJ1-2, with D perhaps matching TRBD1 (5 bases). Germline-derived CDR1 and CDR2 are LGHDT and YNNKEL (reference sequence). The CDR3 contains 16 residues. V lost 0 bases and J 2 bases, leaving 13 bases between the germline ends. CDR3 sequence: CASSQELGARNYGYTF. CDR3 in DNA: TGTGCCAGCAGCCAAGAATTAGGGGCCAGGAACTATGGCTACACCTTC.

The chain couples TRBV7-6 to TRBJ2-5, with D perhaps TRBD1 (5 bases). The V end lost 3 bases, the J end lost 5 bases, and 10 bases lay between the germline ends. The CDR3 consists of 13 residues. Germline assignment: CDR1 SGHVS and CDR2 FNYEAQ. The CDR3 nucleotides read TGTGCCAGCAGCTTCGGCAGGGTGGAGACCCAGTACTTC. Its translation is CASSFGRVETQYF.

V gene TRBV5-1 combines with J gene TRBJ2-3; D gene unclear. This CDR3 has 16 amino acids. CDR1 and CDR2 from the germline V gene are SGHRS and YFSETQ. Trimming took off 1 base at V and 2 bases at J, with 14 bases between the two ends. CDR3 sequence (DNA): TGCGCCAGCAGCTTGCAACAGAGCACTTACACAGATACGCAGTATTTT. Encoded protein: CASSLQQSTYTDTQYF.

J is TRBJ2-7 and V is TRBV6-2 or TRBV6-3, with D unresolved. The CDR3 totals 12 residues. The V and J ends lost 5 bases and 1 base respectively, with 6 bases between them. CDR1 is MNHEY and CDR2 is SVGEGT in the germline V gene. This chain's CDR3 is CASSRTSYEQYF. The CDR3 DNA is TGTGCCAGCAGTCGAACATCCTACGAGCAGTACTTC.

The J gene is TRBJ1-2, the V gene TRBV7-9, with TRBD1 as a possible D gene (6 bases). Trimming removed 5 bases from V and 8 bases from J, with 15 bases in between. The germline gives CDR1 SEHNR, CDR2 FQNEAQ (reference sequence). This CDR3 comprises 13 residues. The CDR3 nucleotides read TGTGCCAGCAGCCCCCAAGCGCAGGGGGGCTACACCTTC. Protein product: CASSPQAQGGYTF.

This chain's CDR3 is CASSSSGLAGGHYNEQFF. The CDR3 nucleotides read TGTGCCAGCAGCTCGAGCGGACTAGCGGGGGGGCATTACAATGAGCAGTTCTTC. The chain joins TRBV3-1 (or the pseudogene TRBV3-2) to TRBJ2-1; 15 nucleotides align to TRBD2. This CDR3 is 18 amino acids long. Trimming removed 5 bases from V and 4 bases from J; junction bases left unmatched: 9. Germline V CDR1 and CDR2: LGHDT, YNNKEL (reference sequence).

J is TRBJ2-7 and V is TRBV24-1; 7 bases match TRBD2. After removal of 5 bases from V and 7 bases from J, the junction contained 10 bases not matched to a gene. CDR1 is KGHDR, CDR2 SFDVKD, per germline. The CDR3 covers 14 residues. The CDR3 DNA reads as TGTGCCACCAGTGCGGGGGGTAGTAGTGTGGAGCAGTACTTC. Translation gives CATSAGGSSVEQYF.

The rearrangement links TRBV4-1 to TRBJ2-2; D tentatively reads TRBD1 or TRBD2 (6 bases each). From germline, CDR1 is MGHRA and CDR2 YSYEKL. V was clipped by 0 bases and J by 6 bases, with 8 bases between them. The CDR3 sequence is 14 residues long. The DNA for the CDR3 is TGCGCCAGCAGCCAAGAGGGGGGCCCCGGGGAGCTGTTTTTT. It translates to CASSQEGGPGELFF.

In nucleotides, the CDR3 is TGTGCCAGCAGTGAATTATACCTCGGCTCCTCCGAGAACACTGAAGCTTTCTTT. It specifies CASSELYLGSSENTEAFF. V usage is TRBV25-1 and J usage is TRBJ1-1; no clear D. The V gene lost 1 base and the J gene lost 1 base, with 19 bases spanning the gap. Germline V lookup: CDR1 MGHDK, CDR2 SYGVNS. The CDR3 length is 18 residues.

In this sample, this clone turned up many times. This rearrangement joins TRBV4-1 to TRBJ1-3, with D perhaps TRBD1 (5 bases). The CDR3 length is 17 residues. The germline V and J ends were trimmed by 4 bases and 1 base, with 17 bases remaining between them. Per the germline V gene, CDR1 is MGHRA and CDR2 is YSYEKL. The chain's CDR3 is CASSRQGLTLSGNTIYF. The CDR3 nucleotides read TGCGCCAGCAGCCGCCAGGGACTTACGTTATCTGGAAACACCATATATTTT.

V is TRBV6-5 and J is TRBJ2-4, with D perhaps TRBD1 (5 bases). The V gene's germline CDR1 is MNHEY and CDR2 SVGAGI. The CDR3 totals 13 residues. V was shortened by 8 bases and J by 3 bases, with 11 bases between the two germline ends. The CDR3 DNA follows: TGTGCCAGCTCTGACAGTAACAAAAACATTCAGTACTTC. This sequence encodes CASSDSNKNIQYF.

This clone was counted many times. The rearrangement joins TRBV7-2 to TRBJ1-5; no clear D. This CDR3 comprises 13 residues. V gave up 2 bases and J gave up 5 bases, with 7 bases separating them. Germline assignment: CDR1 SGHTA and CDR2 FQGNSA. The CDR3 reads CASSLRGDQPQHF. DNA of the CDR3: TGTGCCAGCAGCTTAAGAGGCGATCAGCCCCAGCATTTT.

This chain connects TRBV4-1 to TRBJ1-5, with TRBD1 matching 9 bases. V lost 1 base, J lost 9 bases, and 4 bases stayed unmatched. CDR1 is MGHRA, CDR2 YSYEKL, per germline. The CDR3 runs 14 residues. The CDR3: CASSQVGQGRPQHF. The CDR3 coding sequence is TGCGCCAGCAGCCAAGTGGGACAGGGCCGGCCCCAGCATTTT.

The chain carries TRBV5-1 and TRBJ2-3; no firm D call. Germline CDR1 SGHRS, CDR2 YFSETQ. The CDR3 has 16 amino acids. Deletions cut 4 bases from V and 0 bases from J, with 15 bases between. The CDR3 region has the DNA TGCGCCAGCAGCCCGGCGAATTGGGCCAGCACAGATACGCAGTATTTT. As protein: CASSPANWASTDTQYF.

The V gene is TRBV6-5, the J gene TRBJ1-1, with TRBD1 as a possible D gene (6 bases). V was trimmed by 3 bases and J by 10 bases, leaving 9 bases between them. The CDR3 spans 11 residues. Germline-derived CDR1 and CDR2 are MNHEY and SVGAGI. The CDR3 bases are TGTGCCAGCAGTTATCAGGGGAGAGCTTTCTTT. Translating gives CASSYQGRAFF.

This chain links TRBV2 with TRBJ2-3, with 10 positions matching TRBD2. The CDR3 has 15 residues. Losses at the gene ends were 7 bases for V and 6 bases for J; bases not matched to a gene: 10. Germline V lookup: CDR1 SNHLY, CDR2 FYNNEI. CDR3 in amino acids: CASNPLAGRGDTQYF. CDR3 in DNA: TGTGCCAGCAACCCACTAGCGGGGAGGGGGGATACGCAGTATTTT.

The chain couples TRBV21-1 to TRBJ1-5. TRBV21-1 constitutes a pseudogene. The CDR3 extends over 10 amino acids. This CDR3 reads CASNHQPQHF. The CDR3 DNA follows: TGTGCCAGCAACCACCAGCCCCAGCATTTT.

This sequence joins TRBV6-5 and TRBJ2-7, with 8 nucleotides matching TRBD1. The length of the CDR3 is 13 residues. The germline gives CDR1 MNHEY, CDR2 SVGAGI. Losses at the gene ends were 4 bases for V and 1 base for J; bases not matched to a gene: 0. DNA of the CDR3: TGTGCCAGCAGTTGGGACAGGTCCTACGAGCAGTACTTC. This gives the protein CASSWDRSYEQYF.

V usage is TRBV9 and J usage is TRBJ2-2; a possible D gene is TRBD1 (5 bases). V lost 4 bases to trimming and J lost 3 bases, with 10 bases between them. The CDR3 has 14 amino acids. Germline CDR1 and CDR2: SGDLS and YYNGEE. DNA of the CDR3: TGTGCCAGCAGCCCAGGGTTCGACACCGGGGAGCTGTTTTTT. This translates into CASSPGFDTGELFF.

The rearrangement uses TRBV12-3 or TRBV12-4 and TRBJ2-4; D is perhaps TRBD1 (5 bases). V shed 1 base and J shed 15 bases, with 16 bases lying between them. The CDR3 covers 13 residues. DNA of the CDR3: TGTGCCAGCAGTTTAGGGTGGGGCCAAATAATGTACTTC. It translates to CASSLGWGQIMYF.

The chain uses TRBV3-1 (or the pseudogene TRBV3-2) and TRBJ2-5, with 11 bases matching TRBD2. Trimming took 1 base from V and 4 from J; bases not matched to a gene: 5. The germline V gene encodes CDR1 LGHDT and CDR2 YNNKEL (reference sequence). The CDR3 sequence is 16 residues long. The CDR3 protein is CASSQGSGRARETQYF. The CDR3 DNA sequence: TGTGCCAGCAGCCAAGGTAGCGGGAGGGCCCGAGAGACCCAGTACTTC.

This sequence joins TRBV3-1 (or the pseudogene TRBV3-2) and TRBJ1-1; TRBD1 matches at 7 bases. This CDR3 has 17 amino acids. Per germline, CDR1 LGHDT and CDR2 YNNKEL (reference sequence). V shed 1 base and J 3 bases; nucleotides not matched to a gene: 11. CDR3 DNA sequence: TGTGCCAGCAGCCAAGCGAGATCGACAGGGAGGCACACTGAAGCTTTCTTT. Residues: CASSQARSTGRHTEAFF.

The V call is TRBV6-5, the J call TRBJ1-2; D call uncertain. Germline V gene data show CDR1 as MNHEY and CDR2 as SVGAGI. The CDR3 has 13 residues. Trimming shortened V by 6 bases and J by 4 bases, and 12 bases separated the two germline ends. The CDR3 nucleotides read TGTGCCAGCAGGTTGATGCGCCTCTATGGCTACACCTTC. Protein: CASRLMRLYGYTF.

J is TRBJ2-1 and V is TRBV6-8; D might be TRBD1 or TRBD2, each matching 5 bases. Trimming stripped 4 bases from V and 7 bases from J, with 29 bases between. Germline CDR1 MNHGY, CDR2 SAAAGT. The CDR3 runs 19 residues. CDR3 region: CASSSGRGRREGELNEQFF. Here the CDR3 DNA reads TGTGCCAGCAGTTCTGGTAGGGGAAGGCGCGAGGGAGAGCTGAATGAGCAGTTCTTC.